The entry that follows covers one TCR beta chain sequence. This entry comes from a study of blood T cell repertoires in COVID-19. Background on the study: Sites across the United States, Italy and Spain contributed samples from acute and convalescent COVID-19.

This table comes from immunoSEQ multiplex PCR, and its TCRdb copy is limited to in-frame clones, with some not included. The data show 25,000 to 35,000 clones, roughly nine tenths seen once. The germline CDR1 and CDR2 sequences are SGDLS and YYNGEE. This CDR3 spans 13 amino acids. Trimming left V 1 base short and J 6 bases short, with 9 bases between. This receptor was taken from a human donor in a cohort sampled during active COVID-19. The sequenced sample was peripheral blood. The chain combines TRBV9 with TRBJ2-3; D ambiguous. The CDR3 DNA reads TGTGCCAGCAGCGTATTGCCCAGTGATACGCAGTATTTT. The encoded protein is CASSVLPSDTQYF.